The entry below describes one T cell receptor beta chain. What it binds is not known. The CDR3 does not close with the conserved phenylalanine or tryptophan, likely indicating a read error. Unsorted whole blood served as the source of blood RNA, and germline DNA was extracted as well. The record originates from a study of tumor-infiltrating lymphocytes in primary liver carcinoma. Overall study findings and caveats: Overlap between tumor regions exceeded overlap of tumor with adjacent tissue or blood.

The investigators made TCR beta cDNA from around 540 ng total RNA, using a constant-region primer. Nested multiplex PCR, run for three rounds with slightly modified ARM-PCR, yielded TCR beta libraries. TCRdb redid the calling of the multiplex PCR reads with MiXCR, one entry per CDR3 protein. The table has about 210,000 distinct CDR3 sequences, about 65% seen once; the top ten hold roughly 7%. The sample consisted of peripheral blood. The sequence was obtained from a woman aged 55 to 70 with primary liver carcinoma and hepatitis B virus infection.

As DNA, the CDR3 is TGTGCCAGGAGCTTAGGGGCGTCGAACACTGAAGCTTTCTTG. Protein sequence: CARSLGASNTEAFL. The chain recombines TRBV11-1 with TRBJ1-1, with a tentative D call TRBD1 (5 bases). Germline V lookup: CDR1 SGHAT, CDR2 FQDESV (reference sequence). The CDR3 consists of 14 residues.